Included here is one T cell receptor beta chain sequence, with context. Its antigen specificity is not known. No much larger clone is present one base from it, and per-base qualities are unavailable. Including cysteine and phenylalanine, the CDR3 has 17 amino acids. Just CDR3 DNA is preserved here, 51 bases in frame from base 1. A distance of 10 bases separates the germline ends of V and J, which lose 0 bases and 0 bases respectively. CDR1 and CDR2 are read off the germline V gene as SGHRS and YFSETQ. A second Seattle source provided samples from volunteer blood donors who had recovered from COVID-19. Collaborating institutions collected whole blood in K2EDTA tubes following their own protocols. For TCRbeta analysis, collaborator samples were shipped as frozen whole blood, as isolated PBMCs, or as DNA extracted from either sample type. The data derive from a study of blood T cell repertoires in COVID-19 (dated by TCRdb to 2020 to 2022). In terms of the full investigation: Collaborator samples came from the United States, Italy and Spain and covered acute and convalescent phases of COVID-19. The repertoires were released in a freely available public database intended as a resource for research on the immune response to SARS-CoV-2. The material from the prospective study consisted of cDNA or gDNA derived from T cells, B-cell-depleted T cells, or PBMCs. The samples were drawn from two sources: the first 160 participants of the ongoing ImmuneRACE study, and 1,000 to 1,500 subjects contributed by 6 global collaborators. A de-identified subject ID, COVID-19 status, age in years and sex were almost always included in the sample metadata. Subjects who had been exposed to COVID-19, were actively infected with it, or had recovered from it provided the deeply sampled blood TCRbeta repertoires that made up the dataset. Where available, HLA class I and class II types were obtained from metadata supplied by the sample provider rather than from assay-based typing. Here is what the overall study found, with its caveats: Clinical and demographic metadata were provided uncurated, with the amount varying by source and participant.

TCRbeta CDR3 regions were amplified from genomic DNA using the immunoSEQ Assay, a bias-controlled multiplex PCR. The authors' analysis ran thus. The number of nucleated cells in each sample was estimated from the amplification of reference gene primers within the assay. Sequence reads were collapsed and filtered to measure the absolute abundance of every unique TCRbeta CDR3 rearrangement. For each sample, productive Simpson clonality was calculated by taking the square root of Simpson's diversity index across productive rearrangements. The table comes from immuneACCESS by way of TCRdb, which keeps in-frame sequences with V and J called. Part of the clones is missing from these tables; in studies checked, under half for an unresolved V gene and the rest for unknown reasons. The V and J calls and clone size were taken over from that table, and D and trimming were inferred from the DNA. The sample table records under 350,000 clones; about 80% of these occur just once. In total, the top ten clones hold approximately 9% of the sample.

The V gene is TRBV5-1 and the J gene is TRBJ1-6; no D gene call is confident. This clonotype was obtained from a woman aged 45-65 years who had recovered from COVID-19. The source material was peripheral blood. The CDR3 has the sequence CASSLGEGSSYNSPLHF. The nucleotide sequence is TGCGCCAGCAGCTTGGGAGAAGGGAGCTCCTATAATTCACCCCTCCACTTT.